What follows is one T cell receptor beta chain and its context. What it recognizes is unknown. The data were obtained in a study of cytomegalovirus exposure and HLA in healthy donors. Broader study findings: In a later analysis, a missense DCLRE1C variant was linked to TCR beta V- and J-gene trimming.

V was pared by 1 base and J by 1 base, with 4 bases between. CDR1 and CDR2 from the germline V gene are SEHNR and FQNEAQ (reference sequence). The CDR3 totals 13 residues. The PCR was carried out with 60 Vbeta primers and 13 Jbeta primers. Generated by immunoSEQ multiplex PCR, the TCRdb table keeps only in-frame clones and is missing some. The sample yields about 140,000 clones, 80% seen once. The material sequenced was PBMCs. The sequence was obtained from a man in his fifties or sixties in good health and CMV-seronegative. The J gene is TRBJ1-1, the V gene TRBV7-9; no definite D call. In nucleotides, the CDR3 is TGTGCCAGCAGCTTAGGACAGAACACTGAAGCTTTCTTT. This translates into CASSLGQNTEAFF.